A single sample is the source of the 17 T cell receptor beta chains below, sequenced in a study of cytomegalovirus exposure and HLA in healthy donors. Primers included in the PCR were 60 Vbeta and 13 Jbeta primers. Produced via immunoSEQ multiplex PCR; TCRdb's table is partial and in-frame only. The sample gives 190,000 or so clones, about 83% of which show up once; roughly 10% is in the top ten. Sequenced: PBMCs. The receptors stem from a woman between 50 and 59 years old in good health and CMV-seropositive.

This chain links TRBV30 with TRBJ2-2; a possible D gene is TRBD1 (5 bases). The germline gives CDR1 GTSNPN, CDR2 SVGIG (reference sequence). This CDR3 contains 12 residues. Trimming pared 3 bases from V and 5 bases from J, leaving 7 bases between. The CDR3 is CAWSRDTGELFF. CDR3 coding DNA: TGTGCCTGGAGCAGGGATACCGGGGAGCTGTTTTTT.

The rearrangement uses TRBV27 and TRBJ1-6, with D tentatively TRBD1 (6 bases). The V gene lost 6 bases and the J gene lost 8 bases, with 14 bases spanning the gap. CDR3 size: 14 residues. Per the germline V gene, CDR1 is MNHEY and CDR2 is SMNVEV (reference sequence). CDR3 residues: CASSPSGVDSPLHF. Here the CDR3 DNA reads TGTGCCAGCAGCCCCTCAGGGGTGGATTCACCCCTCCACTTT.

V gene TRBV11-2 combines with J gene TRBJ1-3; weak D call: TRBD1 (5 bases). The CDR3 consists of 16 residues. The germline V gene encodes CDR1 SGHAT and CDR2 FQNNGV. V was trimmed by 5 bases and J by 0 bases, leaving 14 bases between them. The CDR3 sequence: CASSLLQVLSGNTIYF. The CDR3 DNA reads TGTGCCAGCAGCCTTTTACAGGTCCTCTCTGGAAACACCATATATTTT.

This chain joins TRBV19 and TRBJ1-5, with a weak D call TRBD1 (6 bases). CDR1 is LNHDA, CDR2 SQIVND, per germline (reference sequence). This CDR3 spans 14 amino acids. Trimming shortened V by 3 bases and J by 5 bases, and 11 bases separated the two germline ends. The CDR3 protein is CASSIAGEDQPQHF. The CDR3 DNA is TGTGCCAGTAGTATTGCAGGGGAAGATCAGCCCCAGCATTTT.

The J gene is TRBJ1-1, the V gene TRBV6-1; no clear D. Germline V gene lookup returns CDR1 MNHNS and CDR2 SASEGT. This CDR3 has 15 residues. With 1 base removed from V and 3 bases from J, the gap between germline ends came to 12 bases. The CDR3 DNA reads TGTGCCAGCAGTGAAGGTCGGCTAGTTTACACTGAAGCTTTCTTT. Translated: CASSEGRLVYTEAFF.

The chain has TRBV18 and TRBJ1-5, with D tentatively TRBD1 (5 bases). Germline V gene data show CDR1 as KGHSH and CDR2 as LQKENI. There are 19 residues in the CDR3. Trimming removed 1 base at V and 4 bases at J, with 23 bases between. CDR3 amino acids: CASSPQGRRDVGRNQPQHF. The CDR3 DNA sequence: TGTGCCAGCTCACCACAAGGTCGCAGGGATGTAGGAAGGAATCAGCCCCAGCATTTT.

The CDR3 is CVGNSGGKEYGYTF. The CDR3, as DNA: TGTGTCGGAAACTCAGGGGGCAAGGAGTATGGCTACACCTTC. The rearrangement uses TRBV30 and TRBJ1-2, with TRBD1 identical over 8 bases. Germline CDR1 reads GTSNPN; CDR2 reads SVGIG (reference sequence). This CDR3 has 14 amino acids.

The V call is TRBV19, the J call TRBJ1-6; 8 bases match TRBD1. This CDR3 contains 15 residues. The V gene's germline CDR1 is LNHDA and CDR2 SQIVND (reference sequence). With V trimmed by 5 bases and J by 10 bases, 10 bases remained unmatched. The CDR3 nucleotides read TGTGCCAGTAGTCCGGCGGACAGGGTGGGCTCACCCCTCCACTTT. Translation: CASSPADRVGSPLHF.

The V gene is TRBV4-3, the J gene TRBJ1-6, with D perhaps TRBD1 (5 bases). The CDR3 is 17 residues long. The germline V gene encodes CDR1 LGHNA and CDR2 YSLEER. Deletions cut 0 bases from V and 7 bases from J, with 16 bases between. CDR3: CASSQDLGREENSPLHF. DNA of the CDR3: TGCGCCAGCAGCCAAGATCTGGGCAGGGAAGAGAATTCACCCCTCCACTTT.

This clone has only one observation. The chain carries TRBV5-1 and TRBJ2-7, with 11 bases lining up with TRBD2. Per germline, CDR1 SGHRS and CDR2 YFSETQ. This CDR3 is 16 amino acids long. The V gene end was trimmed by 4 bases and the J gene end by 1 base; junction bases not matched to a gene: 7. CDR3 DNA sequence: TGCGCCAGCAGCGTTGTACTAGCGGGGGCTTCCTACGAGCAGTACTTC. This sequence encodes CASSVVLAGASYEQYF.

The chain couples TRBV28 to TRBJ1-6; TRBD1 matches 10 bases. The junction had 3 bases not matched to a gene; V was cut back by 6 bases and J by 10 bases. This CDR3 is 13 amino acids long. Looked up from germline, CDR1 is MDHEN and CDR2 is SYDVKM. CDR3 sequence (DNA): TGTGCCAGCAGAGGACAGGGGGTATCACCCCTCCACTTT. Translated, it gives CASRGQGVSPLHF.

The rearrangement uses TRBV6-6 and TRBJ1-6; a possible D gene is TRBD1 (6 bases). V lost 7 bases, J lost 8 bases, and 15 bases lay in between. The CDR3 loop spans 14 amino acids. Germline V gene sequence: CDR1 MNHNY, CDR2 SVGAGI (reference sequence). CDR3 sequence reads: CASNYRDIDSPLHF. As DNA, the CDR3 is TGTGCCAGCAACTACCGGGACATCGATTCACCCCTCCACTTT.

This clone came up a few times. This chain joins TRBV6-1 and TRBJ1-1; a weak D match, TRBD1 (6 bases). The CDR3 extends over 13 amino acids. V dropped 5 bases and J dropped 4 bases, with 11 bases sitting between them. CDR1 is MNHNS and CDR2 is SASEGT in the germline V gene. This CDR3 reads CASSKQGSTEAFF. The DNA of the CDR3 is TGTGCCAGCAGTAAACAGGGTAGCACTGAAGCTTTCTTT.

A few counts support this clone. The chain carries TRBV5-1 and TRBJ1-1; 9 bases match TRBD1. Germline lookup yields CDR1 SGHRS and CDR2 YFSETQ. This CDR3 region has 13 residues. J lost 2 bases, V lost 8 bases, and 4 bases had no gene match. The CDR3 bases are TGCGCCAGACGTACAGGGGGCAACACTGAAGCTTTCTTT. It is translated as CARRTGGNTEAFF.

V and J are TRBV6-6 and TRBJ1-5, with D perhaps TRBD1 (5 bases). Between the trimmed V and J ends, which lost 2 bases and 0 bases, there was a span of 5 bases. CDR3 size: 14 residues. The germline gives CDR1 MNHNY, CDR2 SVGAGI (reference sequence). The chain's CDR3 is CASSYRGSNQPQHF. The CDR3 DNA is TGTGCCAGCAGTTACAGGGGTAGCAATCAGCCCCAGCATTTT.

V and J are TRBV10-3 and TRBJ2-4; D possibly corresponds to TRBD2 (6 bases). V shed 0 bases and J shed 1 base, with 13 bases lying between them. CDR1 is ENHRY and CDR2 is SYGVKD in the germline V gene. The CDR3 extends over 17 amino acids. In DNA, the CDR3 is TGTGCCATCAGTGAGTCGGCCGGAGGGCTGGCCAAAAACATTCAGTACTTC. Translated, it gives CAISESAGGLAKNIQYF.

A note on this clone: The same CDR3 also results from other DNA sequences found in this sample. CDR3 sequence (DNA): TGCGCCAGCAGCTTGGGACAGGGGAATGAAAAACTGTTTTTT. Translated, it gives CASSLGQGNEKLFF. The rearrangement uses TRBV5-1 and TRBJ1-4; 8 bases are shared with TRBD1. J gave up 5 bases and V 0 bases, and 0 bases lay outside the gene matches. Per germline, CDR1 SGHRS and CDR2 YFSETQ. This CDR3 region has 14 residues.